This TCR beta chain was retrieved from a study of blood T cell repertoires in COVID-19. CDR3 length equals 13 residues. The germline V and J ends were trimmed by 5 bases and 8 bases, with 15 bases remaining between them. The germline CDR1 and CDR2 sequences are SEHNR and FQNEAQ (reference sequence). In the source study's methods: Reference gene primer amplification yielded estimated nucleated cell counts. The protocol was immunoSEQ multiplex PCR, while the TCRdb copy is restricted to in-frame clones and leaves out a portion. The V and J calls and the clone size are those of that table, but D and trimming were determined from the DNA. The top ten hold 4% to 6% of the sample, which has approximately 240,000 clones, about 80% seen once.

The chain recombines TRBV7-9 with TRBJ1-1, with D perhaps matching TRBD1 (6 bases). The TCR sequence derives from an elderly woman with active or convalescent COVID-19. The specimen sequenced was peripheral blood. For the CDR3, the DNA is TGTGCCAGCAGCCCCAACGGGGGGGCCGAAGCTTTCTTT. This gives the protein CASSPNGGAEAFF.